Below are 8 T cell receptor beta chains sequenced from a single sample in a study of breast tumors, draining lymph nodes, adjacent tissues. Each CDR3 protein is one row after TCRdb ran MiXCR on the multiplex PCR reads. The table records approximately 63,000 distinct CDR3 sequences, around three fifths of them present only once. The sequenced material came from breast tumor tissue. These receptors originate from a female donor with breast cancer. Some clones in this sample may be carry-over from other donors' samples.

This chain uses TRBV3-1 with TRBJ1-4, with TRBD1 as a possible D gene (5 bases). V was clipped by 2 bases and J by 4 bases, with 11 bases between them. The CDR3 loop spans 15 amino acids. CDR1 and CDR2 from the germline V gene are LGHDT and YNNKEL (reference sequence). Here the CDR3 reads CASSQRQTLNEKLFF. CDR3 sequence (DNA): TGTGCCAGCAGCCAACGACAGACCCTTAATGAAAAACTGTTTTTT. Combining the CDR3 with reference TRBV3-1 and TRBJ1-4 gives the whole variable domain DTAVSQTPKYLVTQMGNDKSIKCEQNLGHDTMYWYKQDSKKFLKIMFSYNNKELIINETVPNRFSPKSPDKAHLNLHINSLELGDSAVYFCASSQRQTLNEKLFFGSGTQLSVL.

V gene TRBV25-1 combines with J gene TRBJ2-1; D is perhaps TRBD2 (5 bases). This CDR3 has 10 residues. Germline assignment: CDR1 MGHDK and CDR2 SYGVNS. Trimming pared 9 bases from V and 8 bases from J, leaving 8 bases between. The CDR3, as DNA: TGTGCCAGTCTAGCCCATGAGCAGTTCTTC. The encoded protein is CASLAHEQFF.

Notes on this clonotype: This may stem from a read error, because a much larger clone lies one nucleotide away. The V gene is TRBV5-1, the J gene TRBJ2-3; TRBD1 aligns across 10 bases. Germline V gives CDR1 SGHRS, CDR2 YFSETQ. Germline trimming cut 4 bases from V and 6 bases from J; bases unmatched to any gene: 20. The CDR3 length is 19 residues. CDR3 region: CASSPRPPSGTGADDTQYF. As DNA, the CDR3 is TGCGCCAGCAGCCCCCGCCCCCCCTCCGGGACAGGGGCCGACGATACGCAGTATTTT. Using reference TRBV5-1 and TRBJ2-3 for the parts outside the CDR3, the full variable domain is KAGVTQTPRYLIKTRGQQVTLSCSPISGHRSVSWYQQTPGQGLQFLFEYFSETQRNKGNFPGRFSGRQFSNSRSEMNVSTLELGDSALYLCASSPRPPSGTGADDTQYFGPGTRLTVL.

This clonotype was seen at least ten times. The chain joins TRBV5-8 to TRBJ2-5; D is perhaps TRBD1 or TRBD2 (5 bases each). The V and J ends lost 0 bases and 5 bases respectively, with 20 bases between them. Germline assignment: CDR1 SGHTS and CDR2 YDEGEE. The CDR3 has 17 residues. The CDR3 is CASSLGLGDQPEETQYF. The CDR3 nucleotides read TGTGCCAGCAGCTTGGGATTGGGGGACCAACCGGAGGAGACCCAGTACTTC.

As concerns this clonotype: Likely a read error: the CDR3 ends without its conserved phenylalanine or tryptophan. V is TRBV12-3 or TRBV12-4 and J is TRBJ2-1, with 11 bases aligning to TRBD2. V lost 6 bases and J lost 7; bases outside the gene matches: 14. The CDR3 consists of 17 residues. The CDR3 DNA follows: TGTGCCAGCAGCCGAGACTCGATTAGCGGGAGGGATAATGAGCAGTTCGTC. Amino acids: CASSRDSISGRDNEQFV.

V usage is TRBV18 and J usage is TRBJ1-1; 8 bases line up with TRBD1. Germline CDR1 reads KGHSH; CDR2 reads LQKENI. The J segment lost 3 bases and the V segment lost 6 bases, leaving 9 bases of the junction unmatched. This CDR3 is 15 amino acids long. CDR3 coding DNA: TGTGCCAGCTCGCCCCAGGGGGCGAAGGACACTGAAGCTTTCTTT. It codes for CASSPQGAKDTEAFF.

The chain combines TRBV7-2 with TRBJ2-7; a possible D gene is TRBD1 (5 bases). The CDR3 is 14 amino acids. The V end was cut by 6 bases, the J end by 2 bases, with 14 bases between. The germline V gene has CDR1 SGHTA and CDR2 FQGNSA. CDR3 bases: TGTGCCAGCAGGTCAGGGAACCCCACCTACGAGCAGTACTTC. Amino acid sequence: CASRSGNPTYEQYF. The whole variable domain, filled in from reference TRBV7-2 and TRBJ2-7, reads GAGVSQSPSNKVTEKGKDVELRCDPISGHTALYWYRQSLGQGLEFLIYFQGNSAPDKSGLPSDRFSAERTGGSVSTLTIQRTQQEDSAVYLCASRSGNPTYEQYFGPGTRLTVT.

The chain combines TRBV6-1 with TRBJ1-2; 9 bases align to TRBD1. Per the germline V gene, CDR1 is MNHNS and CDR2 is SASEGT. After removal of 8 bases from V and 13 bases from J, the junction contained 20 bases not matched to a gene. The CDR3 spans 15 residues. The CDR3 sequence is CASLPRLAGQGVPTF. CDR3 nucleotides: TGTGCCAGCTTACCTCGACTAGCGGGACAGGGCGTTCCCACCTTC.